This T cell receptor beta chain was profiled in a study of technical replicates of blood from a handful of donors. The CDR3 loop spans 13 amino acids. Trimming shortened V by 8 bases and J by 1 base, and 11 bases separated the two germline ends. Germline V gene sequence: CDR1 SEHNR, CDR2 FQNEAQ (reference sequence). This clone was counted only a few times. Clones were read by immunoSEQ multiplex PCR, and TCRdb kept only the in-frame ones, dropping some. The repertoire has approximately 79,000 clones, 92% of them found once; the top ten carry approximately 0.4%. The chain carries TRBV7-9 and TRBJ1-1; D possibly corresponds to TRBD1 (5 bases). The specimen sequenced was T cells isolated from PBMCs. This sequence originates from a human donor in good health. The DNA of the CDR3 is TGTGCCAGCGGGGCGGGATGGAACACTGAAGCTTTCTTT. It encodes CASGAGWNTEAFF.